The clone carrying this T cell receptor (beta chain) occurred a few times. The antigen is undetermined. A much larger clone lies one base from this, so it may be a read error. Total RNA, at least 5 micrograms per sample, came from PBMCs. These data belong to a study of blood T cells in healthy people across ages. Overall study findings and caveats: Estimates based on one million T cells were treated as lower bounds.

Germline V gene data show CDR1 as DFQATT and CDR2 as SNEGSKA (reference sequence). Trimming cost V 2 bases and J 4 bases, with 1 base left between them. The CDR3 spans 10 residues. With a J-beta primer mix and a sample-barcoded 5' primer, a second PCR ran roughly 7 to 11 cycles. TCRdb ran MiXCR on the 5' RACE reads and lists one entry per CDR3 protein. Of some 1 million distinct CDR3 sequences in the sample, under 55% were seen once. The specimen was blood. This sequence was found in a woman aged 55 to 70 in good health. This chain connects TRBV20-1 to TRBJ2-3; no definite D call. The CDR3 loop is CSARPDTQYF. In DNA, the CDR3 is TGCAGTGCTAGACCAGATACGCAGTATTTT.